Listed below are T cell receptor beta chains from one sample, sequenced in a study of identical twins. TCRdb analysed the 5' RACE reads with MiXCR anew, one entry per CDR3 protein. The profile covers under 800,000 distinct CDR3 sequences, with approximately 21% appearing a single time and about 4.5% taken by the ten largest. These data also formed part of another study, on T cells expressing NK-cell markers.

The source material was PBMCs. The source is a woman between 18 and 29 years old in good health. CDR3s include the opening cysteine and the closing phenylalanine or tryptophan.

TRBV27 | CASRLSGQGALNEQYF
TRBV20-1 | CSARVGAADSTDTQYF
TRBV20-1 | CSARANTEAFF
TRBV29-1 | CSVEAQSGVTQYF
TRBV18 | CASSPYRVKGEQYF
TRBV20-1 | CSARLKGRGYQPQHF
TRBV9 | CASSGGGASTDTQYF
TRBV20-1 | CSARWDGKSSYEQYF
TRBV9 | CASSVQGSSYNEQFF
TRBV20-1 | CSAVLPSGYKYEQYF